This is a list of T cell receptor beta chains from one sample in a study of T cell responses to AZD1222 COVID-19 vaccine. Clones were read by immunoSEQ multiplex PCR, and TCRdb kept only the in-frame ones, dropping some. The sample records 150,000 to 200,000 clones, roughly 92% being singletons. The sample in question was peripheral blood, obtained on day 0 of AZD1222 vaccination. Every receptor here comes from an adult in good health. Both conserved end residues are part of each CDR3.

TRBV19,CASSIGTGGYNEQFF
TRBV2,CASSMGQAPLQPQHF
TRBV29-1,CSVENGGAPEQFF
TRBV5-1,CASSWGQSSNTGELFF
TRBV4-1,CASSQPLKGGRFGYTF
TRBV5-4,CASSLDRTATGELFF
TRBV6-5,CASNQRPTRLYEQYF
TRBV30,CASHRDQETQYF
TRBV2,CGGSWRGQGNTEAFF
TRBV2,CASSDQGNTIYF
TRBV14,CASSQVWTGTGNEYTF
TRBV27,CASSLSPGQGGSYEQYF
TRBV5-1,CASSFDRRPNTGELFF
TRBV4-1,CASSQETSGLTYEQYF
TRBV21-1,CASSKRAFYPPGNRGYGYTF
TRBV27,CASSFRQTYQPQHF
TRBV5-1,CASSLTPQGGNTEAFF
TRBV20-1,CSAKMEATIYF